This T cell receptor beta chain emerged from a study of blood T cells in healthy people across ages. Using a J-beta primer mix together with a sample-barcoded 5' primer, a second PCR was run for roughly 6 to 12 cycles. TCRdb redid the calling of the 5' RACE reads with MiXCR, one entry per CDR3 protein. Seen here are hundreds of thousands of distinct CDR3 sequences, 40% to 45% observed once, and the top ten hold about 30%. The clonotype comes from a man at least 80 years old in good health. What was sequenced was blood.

The CDR3 is CASSYMATSSGVSDTQYF. As DNA, the CDR3 is TGTGCCAGCAGTTACATGGCCACCTCCTCAGGGGTTTCGGATACGCAGTATTTT. V is TRBV7-9 and J is TRBJ2-3, with TRBD1 as a possible D gene (6 bases). Germline CDR1 SEHNR, CDR2 FQNEAQ (reference sequence). The CDR3 covers 18 residues. V dropped 6 bases and J dropped 6 bases, with 28 bases sitting between them.